This T cell receptor beta chain was profiled in a study of blood T cell repertoires in COVID-19. Sequencing was performed with immunoSEQ multiplex PCR; in TCRdb, only in-frame clones are kept and a portion is missing. The table shows over 70,000 clones, with 70% to 90% occurring only once. This CDR3 is built from 14 residues. V lost 5 bases and J lost 6; bases outside the gene matches: 6. CDR1 is SGHTA and CDR2 is FQGNSA in the germline V gene. This receptor was obtained from an elderly woman with acute or convalescent COVID-19. The V call is TRBV7-2, the J call TRBJ1-2; the match to TRBD1 covers 10 bases. What was sequenced was peripheral blood. The CDR3 DNA sequence: TGTGCCAGCAGCAGATTGACAGGGGGCAATGGCTACACCTTC. Protein sequence: CASSRLTGGNGYTF.